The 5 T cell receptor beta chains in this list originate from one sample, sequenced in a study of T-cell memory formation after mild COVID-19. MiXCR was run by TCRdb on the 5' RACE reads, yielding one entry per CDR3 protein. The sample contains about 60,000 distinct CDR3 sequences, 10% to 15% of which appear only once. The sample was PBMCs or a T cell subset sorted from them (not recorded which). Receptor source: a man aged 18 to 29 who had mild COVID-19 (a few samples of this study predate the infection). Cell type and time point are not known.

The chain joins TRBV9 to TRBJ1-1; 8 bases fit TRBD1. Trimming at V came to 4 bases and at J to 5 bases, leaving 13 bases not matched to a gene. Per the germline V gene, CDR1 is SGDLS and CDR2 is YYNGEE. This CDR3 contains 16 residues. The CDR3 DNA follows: TGTGCCAGCAGCAGGCTGACAGGGGCATCGGGGACTGAAGCTTTCTTT. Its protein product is CASSRLTGASGTEAFF.

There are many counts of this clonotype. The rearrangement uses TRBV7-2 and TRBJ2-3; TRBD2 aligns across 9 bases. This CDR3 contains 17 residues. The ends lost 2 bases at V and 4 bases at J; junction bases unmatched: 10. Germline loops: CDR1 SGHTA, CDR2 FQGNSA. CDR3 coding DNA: TGTGCCAGCAGCTTACGGGCTAGCGGGAACGGAGCAGATACGCAGTATTTT. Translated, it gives CASSLRASGNGADTQYF.

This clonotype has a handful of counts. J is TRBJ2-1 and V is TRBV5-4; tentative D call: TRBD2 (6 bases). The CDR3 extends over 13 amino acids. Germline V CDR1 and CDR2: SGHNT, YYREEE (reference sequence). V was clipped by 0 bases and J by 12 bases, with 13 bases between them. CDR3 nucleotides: TGTGCCAGCAGCTTGGGTACGGGACTCGCGCAGTTCTTC. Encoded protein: CASSLGTGLAQFF.

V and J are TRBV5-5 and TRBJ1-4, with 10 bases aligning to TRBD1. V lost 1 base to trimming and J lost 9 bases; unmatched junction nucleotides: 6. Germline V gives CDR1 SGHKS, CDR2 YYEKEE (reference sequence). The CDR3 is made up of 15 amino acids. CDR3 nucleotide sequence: TGTGCCAGCAGCTTGACAGGACAGGGGGTCCAAAAACTGTTTTTT. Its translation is CASSLTGQGVQKLFF.

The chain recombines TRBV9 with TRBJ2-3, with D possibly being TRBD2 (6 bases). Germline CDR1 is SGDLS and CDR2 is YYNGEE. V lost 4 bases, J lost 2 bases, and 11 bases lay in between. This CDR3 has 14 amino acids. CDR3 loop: CASSLRTNTDTQYF. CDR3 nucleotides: TGTGCCAGCAGCCTCCGGACTAACACAGATACGCAGTATTTT.